A single T cell receptor (beta chain) is shown here with its context. Its antigen is unknown. These data come from a study of beta chain features in type 1 diabetes. Study-wide findings and caveats: Insertion counts at VDJ junctions were lower in type 1 diabetes patients, who also showed more deletions there. Moderate but significant shortening of TCRB CDR3s was recorded in all four CD4+ subsets from Type 1 diabetes patients.

Expressed TCRB transcripts were sequenced because the isolated RNA had all been reverse transcribed beforehand. Reads averaged around 940,000 for stem cell-like memory T cell samples. Only in-frame clones appear in the TCRdb table, and some are missing; sequencing was by immunoSEQ multiplex PCR. This table holds 40,000 to 60,000 clones, approximately 60% found once. This CDR3 is built from 15 residues. In germline, CDR1 is GTSNPN, CDR2 SVGIG (reference sequence). Between the trimmed V and J ends, which lost 0 bases and 9 bases, there was a span of 18 bases. Source material: stem cell memory CD4+ T cells from blood. This receptor was identified in a woman aged 25 to 39 with type 1 diabetes. The chain carries TRBV30 and TRBJ2-1, with D possibly TRBD2 on 6 matching bases. DNA for the CDR3: TGTGCCTGGAGTGTACAACTAGCCGGTGGCTCTGAGCAGTTCTTC. It is translated as CAWSVQLAGGSEQFF.